This T cell receptor (beta chain) was identified in a study of T cell responses to AZD1222 COVID-19 vaccine. After removal of 2 bases from V and 10 bases from J, the junction contained 7 bases not matched to a gene. The CDR3 has 16 amino acids. Germline V gene sequence: CDR1 SEHNR, CDR2 FQNEAQ (reference sequence). This table comes from immunoSEQ multiplex PCR, and its TCRdb copy is limited to in-frame clones, with some not included. The sample holds over 150,000 clones, roughly 87% seen once. The receptor was derived from an adult who received the AZD1222 COVID-19 vaccine. The V call is TRBV7-9, the J call TRBJ1-6; 11 nucleotides align to TRBD1. This specimen consisted of peripheral blood, obtained 28 days after the second AZD1222 dose. The CDR3 nucleotides read TGTGCCAGCAGCTTAACCACGGGACAGGGGGGATCACCCCTCCACTTT. This gives the protein CASSLTTGQGGSPLHF. Together with reference TRBV7-9 and TRBJ1-6, the CDR3 gives the full variable domain: DTGVSQNPRHKITKRGQNVTFRCDPISEHNRLYWYRQTLGQGPEFLTYFQNEAQLEKSRLLSDRFSAERPKGSFSTLEIQRTEQGDSAMYLCASSLTTGQGGSPLHFGNGTRLTVT.